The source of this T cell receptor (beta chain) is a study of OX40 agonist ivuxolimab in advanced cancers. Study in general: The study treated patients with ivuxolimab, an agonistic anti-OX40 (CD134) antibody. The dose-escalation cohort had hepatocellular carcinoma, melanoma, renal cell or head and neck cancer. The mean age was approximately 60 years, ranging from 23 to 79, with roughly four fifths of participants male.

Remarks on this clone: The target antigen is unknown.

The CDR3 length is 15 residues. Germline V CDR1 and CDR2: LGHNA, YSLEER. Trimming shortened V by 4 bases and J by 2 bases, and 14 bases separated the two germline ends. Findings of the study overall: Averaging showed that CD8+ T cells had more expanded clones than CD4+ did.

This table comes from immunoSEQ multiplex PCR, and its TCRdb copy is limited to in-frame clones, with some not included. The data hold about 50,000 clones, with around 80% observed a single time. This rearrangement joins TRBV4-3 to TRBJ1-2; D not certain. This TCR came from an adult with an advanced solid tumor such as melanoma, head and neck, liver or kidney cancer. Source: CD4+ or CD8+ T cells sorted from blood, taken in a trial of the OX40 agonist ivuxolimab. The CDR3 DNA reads TGCGCCAGCAGCCCAGCTGGAGCGTCCAACTATGGCTACACCTTC. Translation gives CASSPAGASNYGYTF.